Described below is a single TCR beta chain sequence and its context. Its target is unknown. The CDR3 totals 16 residues. V was clipped by 1 base and J by 5 bases; unmatched bases: 7. Germline CDR1 SGHVS, CDR2 FQNEAQ. The data stem from a study of cytomegalovirus exposure and HLA in healthy donors. Whole-study findings and limits: In a later analysis, compared with equally common non-associated chains, HLA-associated beta chains were more expanded. Later work associated 16,951 TCR beta sequences with HLA alleles at 0.05 false discovery rate.

A multiplex PCR was run with 60 Vbeta primers and 13 Jbeta primers. The repertoire was sequenced with immunoSEQ multiplex PCR; TCRdb's copy has only in-frame clones and lacks some. The table has around 150,000 clones, more than 75% seen once. The J gene is TRBJ2-2, the V gene TRBV7-8; 7 nucleotides agree with TRBD2. The clonotype comes from a girl aged 5-17 years in good health and CMV-seropositive. The sequenced sample was PBMCs. The CDR3 coding sequence is TGTGCCAGCAGCTTAGTGGCGGGAGTGGGAACCGGGGAGCTGTTTTTT. Protein product: CASSLVAGVGTGELFF. Complete variable domain (other parts from reference TRBV7-8 and TRBJ2-2): GAGVSQSPRYKVAKRGQDVALRCDPISGHVSLFWYQQALGQGPEFLTYFQNEAQLDKSGLPSDRFFAERPEGSVSTLKIQRTQQEDSAVYLCASSLVAGVGTGELFFGEGSRLTVL.